This T cell receptor beta chain was recorded in a study of T cells after yellow fever vaccination. V lost 7 bases to trimming and J lost 6 bases, with 18 bases between them. CDR3 size: 14 residues. The germline V gene has CDR1 WNHNN and CDR2 SYGVQD (reference sequence). Overall study results and limits: Clonotypes found in both CD4 and CD8 compartments made up a small share. Subsequent to the booster, the majority of primary-vaccination clones reappeared (under 98% CD4, around 85% CD8).

MiXCR was run by TCRdb on the 5' RACE reads, yielding one entry per CDR3 protein. The repertoire consists of a few hundred thousand distinct CDR3 sequences, with 4.1% occurring once and the leading ten covering around 23%. As for this clonotype: Its antigen remains unidentified.

The rearrangement joins TRBV10-1 to TRBJ2-5; no clear D. The TCR sequence derives from a man between 18 and 29 years old who received the YFV17D yellow fever vaccine. Sequenced material: PBMCs, taken 5 days after the yellow fever booster vaccination. The DNA of the CDR3 is TGCGCCAGCAAGGTAATAGGACCTCGGAAGACCCAGTACTTC. Protein: CASKVIGPRKTQYF.